The present entry profiles one TCR beta chain with its context. The antigen remains undetermined. This may be a read error: a much more frequent sequence differs by one nucleotide. These data come from a study of blood T cells in healthy people across ages. Findings and limits, study-wide: It was not known whether donors were CMV positive (a possible confounder of expanded clonotype changes).

Next came a second PCR, run for about 6 to 12 cycles, which used a sample-barcoded 5' primer along with a J-beta primer mix. Each CDR3 protein gets one entry after TCRdb re-called the 5' RACE reads with MiXCR. In the table there are about 400,000 distinct CDR3 sequences, 45% to 60% of which are singletons. The authors isolated at least 7 million PBMCs per sample. Total RNA amounts of at least 5.5 micrograms were extracted per sample. The CDR3 consists of 13 residues. The ends were cut back, 6 bases at V and 2 bases at J, with 11 bases in the middle. Germline V gives CDR1 SNHLY, CDR2 FYNNEI. This chain links TRBV2 with TRBJ2-7; possible D gene TRBD2, 5 bases. Sample: blood. This TCR came from a man aged 55 to 69 in good health. The CDR3 DNA is TGTGCCAGCAGCGCGGGCCCCGCCTACGAGCAGTACTTC. This gives the protein CASSAGPAYEQYF. The full variable domain, its missing parts supplied by reference TRBV2 and TRBJ2-7, is EPEVTQTPSHQVTQMGQEVILRCVPISNHLYFYWYRQILGQKVEFLVSFYNNEISEKSEIFDDQFSVERPDGSNFTLKIRSTKLEDSAMYFCASSAGPAYEQYFGPGTRLTVT.